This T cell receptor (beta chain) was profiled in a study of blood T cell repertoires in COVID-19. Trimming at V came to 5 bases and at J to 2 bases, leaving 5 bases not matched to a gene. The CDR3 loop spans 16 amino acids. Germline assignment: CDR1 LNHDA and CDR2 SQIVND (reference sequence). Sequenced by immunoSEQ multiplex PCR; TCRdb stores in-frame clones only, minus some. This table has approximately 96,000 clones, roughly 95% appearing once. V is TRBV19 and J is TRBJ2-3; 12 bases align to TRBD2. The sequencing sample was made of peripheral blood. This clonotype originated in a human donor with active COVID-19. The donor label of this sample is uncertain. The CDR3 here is CASSPGTSGPTDTQYF. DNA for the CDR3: TGTGCCAGTAGTCCAGGGACTAGCGGGCCCACAGATACGCAGTATTTT.